This T cell receptor beta chain originates from a study of shared clonotypes between healthy human individuals. CDR1 SNHLY and CDR2 FYNNEI come from the germline V gene. Losses at the gene ends were 6 bases for V and 6 bases for J; bases not matched to a gene: 8. The CDR3 is made up of 14 amino acids. Authors' analysis steps: Junction-only sequences produced by ImmunoSEQ had no quality scores, so filtering differed. Using immunoSEQ multiplex PCR, the repertoire was profiled, and TCRdb retains in-frame clones only, with some absent. D and trimming come from the DNA, and the V and J calls and clone size come from that table. The data hold about 1.1 million clones, with approximately 80% observed a single time. Study-level results: Blood was the sole source, and tissue repertoires probably differ.

This clone was counted between two and nine times. The antigen remains undetermined. This clonotype was sampled from a man in his late teens or twenties in good health. Some clones in this sample may be carry-over from other donors' samples. The sequenced material came from memory CD4+ T cells from PBMCs. Described subset: CD45RA-negative fraction. This chain connects TRBV2 to TRBJ2-7, with 10 bases that match TRBD1. Here the CDR3 reads CASRRQGALGEQYF. The CDR3 bases are TGTGCCAGCAGAAGACAGGGGGCCCTTGGCGAGCAGTACTTC.